The rows below give T cell receptor beta chains drawn from one sample of a study of T cell responses to AZD1222 COVID-19 vaccine. Assay: immunoSEQ multiplex PCR; the TCRdb copy retains only in-frame clones and omits some. The sample shows tens of thousands of clones, about 92% of them seen only once. The starting material was peripheral blood, obtained 28 days after the second AZD1222 dose. These receptor sequences come from an adult who received the AZD1222 COVID-19 vaccine. Both conserved end residues are part of each CDR3. A D gene is named only where the DNA matches it firmly. A row's size may be missing; if present it is once, few, many or a size class.

size,J,V,D,CDR3,DNA
NA,TRBJ2-1,TRBV29-1,NA,CSVTSSYNEQFF,TGCAGCGTAACCAGCTCCTACAATGAGCAGTTCTTC
NA,TRBJ1-1,TRBV24-1,NA,CATWKHRGAIWTEAFF,TGTGCCACCTGGAAACACCGGGGGGCGATCTGGACTGAAGCTTTCTTT
NA,TRBJ2-7,TRBV9,NA,CASSALERGYEQYF,TGTGCCAGCAGCGCACTCGAGAGGGGATACGAGCAGTACTTC
NA,TRBJ2-6,TRBV7-3,NA,CASSFFLAGANVLTF,TGTGCCAGCAGCTTTTTCCTAGCTGGGGCCAACGTCCTGACTTTC
NA,TRBJ2-1,TRBV15,NA,CATSPIGGEYNEQFF,TGTGCCACCAGCCCGATCGGCGGGGAGTACAATGAGCAGTTCTTC
NA,TRBJ1-1,TRBV18,NA,CASSLLEGEAFF,TGTGCCAGCTCACTACTTGAGGGGGAAGCTTTCTTT
NA,TRBJ1-3,TRBV2,NA,CASSKEFSGNTIYF,TGTGCCAGCAGTAAAGAGTTCTCTGGAAACACCATATATTTT
NA,TRBJ2-7,TRBV4-1,TRBD2,CASSQDRASGIYEQYF,TGCGCCAGCAGCCAAGATCGGGCTAGCGGGATTTACGAGCAGTACTTC
NA,TRBJ2-7,TRBV9,NA,CASSVVGGGPGEQYF,TGCGCCAGCAGCGTAGTGGGGGGGGGCCCGGGAGAGCAGTACTTC
NA,TRBJ1-2,TRBV10-3,NA,CAISEGWDGLTYGYTF,TGTGCCATCAGTGAGGGATGGGACGGTCTCACTTATGGCTACACCTTC
once,TRBJ2-5,TRBV7-7,TRBD1,CASSRAGTGVTETQYF,TGTGCCAGCAGCCGAGCCGGGACAGGGGTCACAGAGACCCAGTACTTC
NA,TRBJ2-7,TRBV7-5,NA,CVRSLAGDGSYEQYF,TGTGTCAGAAGCTTAGCGGGGGACGGCTCCTACGAGCAGTACTTC
NA,TRBJ2-1,TRBV28,NA,CASSRPNEQFF,TGTGCCAGCAGTCGACCGAATGAGCAGTTCTTC
NA,TRBJ2-2,TRBV27,NA,CASSFAGSNTGELFF,TGTGCCAGCAGTTTTGCAGGATCGAACACCGGGGAGCTGTTTTTT
NA,TRBJ1-1,TRBV27,NA,CASSSPGVNTEAFF,TGTGCCAGCAGTTCCCCGGGCGTAAACACTGAAGCTTTCTTT
NA,TRBJ1-5,TRBV19,NA,CASRRVEGVSNQPQHF,TGTGCCAGTAGAAGGGTAGAGGGGGTTAGCAATCAGCCCCAGCATTTT
once,TRBJ2-7,TRBV27,NA,CASSFRGSYEQYF,TGTGCCAGCAGTTTTCGCGGATCCTACGAGCAGTACTTC
once,TRBJ2-1,TRBV7-3,NA,CASSFPNEQFF,TGTGCCAGCAGCTTCCCCAATGAGCAGTTCTTC
NA,TRBJ1-2,TRBV24-1,TRBD1,CATSEGQGGLDGYTF,TGTGCCACCAGTGAAGGGCAGGGGGGACTGGATGGCTACACCTTC
once,TRBJ2-1,TRBV4-2,TRBD1,CASSQETGAGNEQFF,TGTGCCAGCAGCCAAGAGACAGGGGCTGGGAATGAGCAGTTCTTC
few,TRBJ2-3,TRBV7-6,TRBD2,CASSLEPGGGSDTQYF,TGTGCCAGCAGCTTAGAGCCCGGGGGGGGGTCAGATACGCAGTATTTT
NA,TRBJ1-2,TRBV19,NA,CASSVQGGGYTF,TGTGCCAGTAGTGTACAGGGCGGCGGCTACACCTTC
few,TRBJ1-2,TRBV6-1,NA,CASSEAEVSGYGYTF,TGTGCCAGCAGTGAAGCGGAGGTATCGGGCTATGGCTACACCTTC
NA,TRBJ1-1,TRBV21-1,NA,CASSKNLSKPKGAFF,TGTGCCAGCAGCAAAAACCTTAGCAAGCCCAAAGGGGCTTTCTTT
NA,TRBJ2-4,TRBV5-1,NA,CASSLAETENIQYF,TGCGCCAGCAGCTTGGCCGAGACAGAAAACATTCAGTACTTC
once,TRBJ1-2,TRBV18,TRBD1,CASSRGDSLNYGYTF,TGTGCCAGCTCACGTGGGGACAGTTTAAACTATGGCTACACCTTC
NA,TRBJ2-1,TRBV6-4,TRBD2,CASSDSAGEAYNEQFF,TGTGCCAGCAGTGACTCGGCGGGAGAAGCCTACAATGAGCAGTTCTTC
NA,TRBJ1-5,TRBV4-2,NA,CASSQDLRAAGQPQHF,TGTGCCAGCAGCCAAGATCTCAGGGCAGCGGGACAGCCCCAGCATTTT
NA,TRBJ1-2,TRBV27,NA,CASSFGDGYGYTF,TGTGCCAGCAGTTTCGGGGATGGGTATGGCTACACCTTC
NA,TRBJ2-7,TRBV7-2,NA,CASSLAVLTYEQYF,TGTGCCAGCAGCTTAGCGGTGTTGACCTACGAGCAGTACTTC
NA,TRBJ1-5,TRBV29-1,NA,CSVVSGEQPQHF,TGCAGCGTTGTCTCAGGCGAACAGCCCCAGCATTTT
once,TRBJ2-3,TRBV18,NA,CASSDTDTQYF,TGTGCCAGCTCAGACACAGATACGCAGTATTTT
NA,TRBJ1-1,TRBV6-5,NA,CASSYSGGRTEAFF,TGTGCCAGCAGTTACTCGGGGGGTCGCACTGAAGCTTTCTTT
NA,TRBJ2-5,TRBV4-2,NA,CASSQTPGGAETQYF,TGTGCCAGCAGCCAGACCCCCGGAGGGGCGGAGACCCAGTACTTC
NA,TRBJ2-1,TRBV6-2/TRBV6-3,TRBD2,CASSPLTPGLAYNEQFF,TGTGCCAGCAGTCCCCTAACACCGGGACTAGCCTACAATGAGCAGTTCTTC
NA,TRBJ2-4,TRBV19,TRBD1,CASSSWTGEGKNIQYF,TGTGCCAGTAGTTCCTGGACAGGGGAGGGGAAAAACATTCAGTACTTC
NA,TRBJ1-1,TRBV13,NA,CASSYYGQRNTEAFF,TGTGCCAGCAGCTACTACGGACAGCGGAACACTGAAGCTTTCTTT
NA,TRBJ1-1,TRBV28,TRBD1,CASSTTQAAGQGLVAFF,TGTGCCAGCAGTACCACGCAGGCCGCTGGACAGGGGTTGGTGGCTTTCTTT
few,TRBJ1-5,TRBV5-5,NA,CASSLAPSVQSNQPQHF,TGTGCCAGCAGCTTGGCCCCATCCGTGCAGAGCAATCAGCCCCAGCATTTT
NA,TRBJ2-7,TRBV7-8,TRBD2,CASSSMWLAGLYEQYF,TGTGCCAGCAGCTCGATGTGGCTAGCGGGACTCTACGAGCAGTACTTC
NA,TRBJ1-5,TRBV9,NA,CASSVDRNQPQHF,TGTGCCAGCAGCGTTGACCGGAATCAGCCCCAGCATTTT
NA,TRBJ2-2,TRBV7-2,TRBD1,CASSPPGQGLRELFF,TGTGCCAGCAGTCCACCGGGACAGGGGCTAAGGGAGCTGTTTTTT